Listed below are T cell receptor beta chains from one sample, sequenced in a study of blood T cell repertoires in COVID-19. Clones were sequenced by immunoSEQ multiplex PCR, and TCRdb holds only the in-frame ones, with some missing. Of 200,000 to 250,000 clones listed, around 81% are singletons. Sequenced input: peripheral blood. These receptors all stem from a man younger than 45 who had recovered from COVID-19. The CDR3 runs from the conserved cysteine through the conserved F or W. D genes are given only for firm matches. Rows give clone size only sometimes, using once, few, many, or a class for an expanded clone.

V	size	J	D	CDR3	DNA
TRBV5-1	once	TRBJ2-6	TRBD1	CASSLQGARTGANVLTF	TGCGCCAGCAGCCTACAGGGGGCGAGGACTGGGGCCAACGTCCTGACTTTC
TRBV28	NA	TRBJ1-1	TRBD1	CASSGRDRGLSSTEAFF	TGTGCCAGCAGCGGCCGGGACAGGGGGCTGAGTAGCACTGAAGCTTTCTTT
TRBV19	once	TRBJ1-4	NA	CASSTGIANEKLFF	TGTGCCAGTAGTACAGGGATTGCTAATGAAAAACTGTTTTTT
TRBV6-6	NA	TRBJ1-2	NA	CASSYSRETNYGYTF	TGTGCCAGCAGTTACTCACGCGAAACTAACTATGGCTACACCTTC
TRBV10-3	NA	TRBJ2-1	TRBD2	CAISESFGLAGRNEQFF	TGTGCCATCAGTGAGTCGTTCGGACTAGCGGGGAGGAATGAGCAGTTCTTC
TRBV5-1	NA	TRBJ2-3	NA	CASSMGGDTDTQYF	TGCGCCAGCAGCATGGGCGGGGACACAGATACGCAGTATTTT
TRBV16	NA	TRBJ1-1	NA	CASSQNFAANTEAFF	TGTGCCAGCAGCCAAAACTTTGCGGCGAACACTGAAGCTTTCTTT
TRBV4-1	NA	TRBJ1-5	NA	CASSLRGVGGGNQPQHF	TGCGCCAGCAGCCTCAGAGGTGTAGGGGGTGGCAATCAGCCCCAGCATTTT
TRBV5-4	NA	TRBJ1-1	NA	CASSDNPSRYEAFF	TGTGCCAGCAGCGACAACCCTTCTCGGTATGAAGCTTTCTTT
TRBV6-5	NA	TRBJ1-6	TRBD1	CAGRDRGTSPLHF	TGTGCCGGAAGGGACAGGGGAACTTCACCCCTCCACTTT
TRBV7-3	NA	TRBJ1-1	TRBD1	CASSIHDRAEAFF	TGTGCCAGCAGCATTCACGACAGGGCCGAAGCTTTCTTT
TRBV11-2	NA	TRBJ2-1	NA	CASSQGGEQFF	TGTGCCAGCAGCCAGGGCGGTGAGCAGTTCTTC
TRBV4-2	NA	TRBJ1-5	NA	CASSQNGEVSNQPQHF	TGTGCCAGCAGCCAAAACGGAGAGGTAAGCAATCAGCCCCAGCATTTT
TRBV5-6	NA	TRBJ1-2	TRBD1	CASSLLQGGPYGYTF	TGTGCCAGCAGCTTGTTACAGGGGGGTCCCTATGGCTACACCTTC
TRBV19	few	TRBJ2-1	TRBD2	CASGLAGPRNNEQFF	TGTGCCAGCGGACTAGCGGGGCCGAGGAACAATGAGCAGTTCTTC
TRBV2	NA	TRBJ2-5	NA	CASSPDVETQYF	TGTGCCAGCTCTCCAGATGTGGAGACCCAGTACTTC
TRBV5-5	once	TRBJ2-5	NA	CASSFRIQIVQETQYF	TGTGCCAGCAGCTTTCGTATACAGATAGTCCAAGAGACCCAGTACTTC
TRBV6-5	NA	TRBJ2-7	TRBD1	CASRPPGQGYEQYF	TGTGCCAGCAGACCGCCGGGACAGGGATACGAGCAGTACTTC
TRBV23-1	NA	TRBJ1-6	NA	CASRRGEVNSYNSPLHF	TGCGCCAGCAGACGGGGGGAGGTCAACTCCTATAATTCACCCCTCCACTTT
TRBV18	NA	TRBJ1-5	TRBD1	CATGTGGQPQHF	TGTGCCACTGGGACAGGCGGTCAGCCCCAGCATTTT
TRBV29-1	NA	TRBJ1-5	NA	CSVGTENQPQHF	TGCAGCGTTGGGACAGAGAATCAGCCCCAGCATTTT
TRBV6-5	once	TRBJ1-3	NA	CASSQIQGAGNTIYF	TGTGCCAGCAGTCAGATACAGGGAGCTGGAAACACCATATATTTT
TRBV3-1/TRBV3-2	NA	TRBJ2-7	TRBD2	CASSQELRGFYEQYF	TGTGCCAGCAGCCAAGAACTGCGGGGGTTCTACGAGCAGTACTTC
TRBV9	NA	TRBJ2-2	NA	CASSAGGGPTGELFF	TGTGCCAGCAGCGCCGGGGGAGGTCCCACCGGGGAGCTGTTTTTT
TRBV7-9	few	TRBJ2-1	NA	CASSGTPTGLNEQFF	TGTGCCAGCAGCGGAACGCCCACAGGGCTCAATGAGCAGTTCTTC
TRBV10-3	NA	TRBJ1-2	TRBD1	CAISGNRGGDYGYTF	TGTGCCATCAGTGGCAACAGGGGCGGTGACTATGGCTACACCTTC
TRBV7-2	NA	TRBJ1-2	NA	CASSRGGSQVESGYTF	TGTGCCAGCAGCCGGGGAGGCTCACAGGTAGAGAGTGGCTACACCTTC
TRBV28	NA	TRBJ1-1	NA	CASSRLGEGGEAFF	TGTGCCAGCAGCCGCTTGGGGGAGGGCGGTGAAGCTTTCTTT
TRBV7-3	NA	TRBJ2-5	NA	CASSLPPSGTQYF	TGTGCCAGCAGCTTACCCCCTTCGGGGACCCAGTACTTC
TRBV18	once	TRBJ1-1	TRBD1	CASSPDRDLEAFF	TGTGCCAGCTCTCCCGACAGGGACCTTGAAGCTTTCTTT
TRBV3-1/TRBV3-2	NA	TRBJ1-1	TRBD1	CASTDWTGGATEAFF	TGTGCCAGCACGGATTGGACAGGGGGCGCAACTGAAGCTTTCTTT
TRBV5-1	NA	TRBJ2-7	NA	CASMDMVNYEQYF	TGCGCCAGCATGGACATGGTAAACTACGAGCAGTACTTC
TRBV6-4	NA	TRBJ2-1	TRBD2	CASSIAGGPLRPYNEQFF	TGTGCCAGCAGTATAGCGGGGGGGCCGTTACGGCCCTACAATGAGCAGTTCTTC
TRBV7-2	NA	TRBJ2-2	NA	CAAQRVTNTGELFF	TGTGCCGCTCAACGGGTGACGAACACCGGGGAGCTGTTTTTT
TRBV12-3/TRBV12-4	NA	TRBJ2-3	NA	CASSYSDTQYF	TGTGCCAGCTCTTATTCCGATACGCAGTATTTT
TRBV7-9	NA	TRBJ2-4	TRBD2	CASSPGLAGGFKNIQYF	TGTGCCAGCAGCCCGGGACTAGCGGGGGGTTTCAAAAACATTCAGTACTTC
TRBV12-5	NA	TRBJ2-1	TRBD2	CASGPSLLRGGLASYNEQFF	TGTGCTAGTGGGCCCTCCCTCTTGCGGGGGGGCCTCGCCTCCTACAATGAGCAGTTCTTC
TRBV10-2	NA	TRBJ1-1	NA	CASSNPGVEAFF	TGCGCCAGCAGTAACCCCGGGGTGGAAGCTTTCTTT
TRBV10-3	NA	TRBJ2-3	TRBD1	CAISDPVGQGTDTQYF	TGTGCCATCAGTGATCCGGTGGGACAGGGCACAGATACGCAGTATTTT
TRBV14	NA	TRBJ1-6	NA	CASSHISHSSLHF	TGTGCCAGCAGCCACATTTCGCACTCCTCCCTCCACTTT
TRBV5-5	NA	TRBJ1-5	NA	CASSGTGPGQPQHF	TGTGCCAGCAGCGGAACAGGGCCAGGGCAGCCCCAGCATTTT
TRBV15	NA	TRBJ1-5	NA	CATSRDKLKGGQPQHF	TGTGCCACCAGCAGAGATAAACTTAAAGGAGGTCAGCCCCAGCATTTT
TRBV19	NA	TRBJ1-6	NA	CASRSSYNSPLHF	TGTGCCAGTAGGAGCTCCTATAATTCACCCCTCCACTTT
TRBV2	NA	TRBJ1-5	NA	CASSVGRSNQPQHF	TGTGCCAGCAGTGTAGGGAGGAGCAATCAGCCCCAGCATTTT
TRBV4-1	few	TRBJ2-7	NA	CASSQGVEQYF	TGCGCCAGCAGCCAGGGAGTCGAGCAGTACTTC
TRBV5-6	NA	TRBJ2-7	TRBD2	CASSLQGLAGAGDEQYF	TGTGCCAGCAGCTTGCAAGGACTAGCGGGGGCAGGGGACGAGCAGTACTTC
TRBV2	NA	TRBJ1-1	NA	CASSSTGGETEAFF	TGTGCCAGCAGTTCTACGGGGGGGGAAACTGAAGCTTTCTTT
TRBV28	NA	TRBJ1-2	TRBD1	CASSTRTGPNYGYTF	TGTGCCAGCAGTACGCGGACAGGGCCGAACTATGGCTACACCTTC
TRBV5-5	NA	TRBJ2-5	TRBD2	CASSRSGGSGETQYF	TGTGCCAGCAGCAGGTCGGGGGGGTCCGGAGAGACCCAGTACTTC
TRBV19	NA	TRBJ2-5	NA	CASSGSRRSQETQYF	TGTGCCAGTAGTGGGTCTAGACGGAGCCAAGAGACCCAGTACTTC
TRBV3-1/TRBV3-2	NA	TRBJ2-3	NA	CASSQVSYTDTQYF	TGTGCCAGCAGCCAAGTCTCCTACACAGATACGCAGTATTTT
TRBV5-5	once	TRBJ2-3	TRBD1	CASSLGQGRTDTQYF	TGTGCCAGCAGCTTGGGACAGGGCCGCACAGATACGCAGTATTTT